This TCR beta chain appears in the sequencing data of a study of blood T cell repertoires in COVID-19. Study context: The United States, Italy and Spain supplied acute and convalescent COVID-19 samples.

During active infection, Seattle patients enrolled and were then monitored through disease. This table comes from immunoSEQ multiplex PCR, and its TCRdb copy is limited to in-frame clones, with some not included. The data contain hundreds of thousands of clones, around 88% of them singletons. The CDR3 loop spans 12 amino acids. This clone was found a few times. Specimen: peripheral blood. The chain uses TRBV12-1 and TRBJ1-4. TRBV12-1 is designated a pseudogene. The receptor was derived from a woman aged 45-65 years with COVID-19, enrolled during active disease. The CDR3 here is CASEGRSEKLFF. CDR3 coding DNA: TGTGCCAGCGAGGGGAGGAGTGAAAAACTGTTTTTT.